This T cell receptor (beta chain) was obtained from a study of shared clonotypes between healthy human individuals. Assay: immunoSEQ multiplex PCR; the TCRdb copy retains only in-frame clones and omits some. Of about 2,500,000 clones in the sample, approximately 92% were seen once. Findings and caveats of the study: Between a few donors, naive CD4 clonotypes were shared at a level of about 5%. Even with large depth, rarefaction showed that sorted-subset sequencing was incomplete.

With regard to this clone: The antigen is undetermined.

From germline, CDR1 is GTSNPN and CDR2 SVGIG (reference sequence). This CDR3 contains 13 residues. The V and J ends lost 1 base and 7 bases respectively, with 13 bases between them. This sequence was found in a young man in good health. The chain couples TRBV30 to TRBJ1-1; D may be TRBD1 (6 bases). Sequencing was done on a sample of naive CD4+ T cells sorted from blood. The subset: CD45RA+ positively selected. Here the CDR3 reads CAWSGGKGVEAFF. DNA for the CDR3: TGTGCCTGGAGTGGAGGGAAGGGGGTTGAAGCTTTCTTT.